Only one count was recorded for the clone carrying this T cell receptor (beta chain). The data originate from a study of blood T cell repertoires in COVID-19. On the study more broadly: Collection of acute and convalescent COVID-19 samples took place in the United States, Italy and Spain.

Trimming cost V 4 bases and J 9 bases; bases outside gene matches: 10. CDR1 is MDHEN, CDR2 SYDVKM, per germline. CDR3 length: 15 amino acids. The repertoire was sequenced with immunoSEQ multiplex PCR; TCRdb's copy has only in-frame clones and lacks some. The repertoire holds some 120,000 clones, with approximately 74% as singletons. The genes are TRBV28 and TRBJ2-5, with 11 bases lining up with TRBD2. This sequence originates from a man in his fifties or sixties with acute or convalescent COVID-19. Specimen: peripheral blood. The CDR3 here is CASSSQGLAGGAQYF. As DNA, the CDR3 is TGTGCCAGCAGTTCCCAAGGACTAGCGGGTGGGGCCCAGTACTTC.